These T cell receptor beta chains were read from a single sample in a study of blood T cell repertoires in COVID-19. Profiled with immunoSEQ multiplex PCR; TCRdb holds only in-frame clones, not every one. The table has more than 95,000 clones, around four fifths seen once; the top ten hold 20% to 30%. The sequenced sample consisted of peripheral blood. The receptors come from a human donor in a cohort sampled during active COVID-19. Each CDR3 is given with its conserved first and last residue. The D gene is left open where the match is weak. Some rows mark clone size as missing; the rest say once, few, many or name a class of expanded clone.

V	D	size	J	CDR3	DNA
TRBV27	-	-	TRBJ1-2	CASSPSGGGYTF	TGTGCCAGCAGTCCCTCGGGGGGAGGCTACACCTTC
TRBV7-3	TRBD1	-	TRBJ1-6	CASSWGLDFPIQGAGNSPLHF	TGTGCCAGCAGCTGGGGGCTCGATTTCCCCATACAGGGGGCTGGGAATTCACCCCTCCACTTT
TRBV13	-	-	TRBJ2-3	CASSRITIGGSTDTQYF	TGTGCCAGCAGCCGAATCACCATAGGCGGGAGCACAGATACGCAGTATTTT
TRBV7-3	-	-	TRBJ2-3	CASSLGAGPGYTQYF	TGTGCCAGCAGCTTAGGGGCGGGGCCCGGATATACGCAGTATTTT
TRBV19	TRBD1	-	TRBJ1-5	CASTLDREGWGQPQHF	TGTGCCAGTACCCTGGACAGGGAAGGATGGGGTCAGCCCCAGCATTTT
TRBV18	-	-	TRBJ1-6	CASSPGGGNSPLHF	TGTGCCAGCTCACCAGGGGGCGGTAATTCACCCCTCCACTTT
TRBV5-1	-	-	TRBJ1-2	CASSFGGQGSSYTF	TGCGCCAGCAGCTTCGGCGGGCAGGGGAGTAGCTACACCTTC
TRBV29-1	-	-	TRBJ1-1	CSVLGQMNTEAFF	TGCAGCGTTTTGGGACAAATGAACACTGAAGCTTTCTTT
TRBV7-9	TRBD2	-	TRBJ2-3	CASSAWTSEGTDTQYF	TGTGCCAGCAGCGCCTGGACTAGCGAGGGTACAGATACGCAGTATTTT
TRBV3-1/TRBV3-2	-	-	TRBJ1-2	CASSQVGGDGYTF	TGTGCCAGCAGCCAAGTCGGGGGAGACGGCTACACCTTC
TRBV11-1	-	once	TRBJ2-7	CASSLRLGYEQYF	TGTGCCAGCAGCTTAAGGCTAGGATACGAGCAGTACTTC
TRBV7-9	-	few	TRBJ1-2	CASSAIDIDYTF	TGTGCCAGCAGCGCTATCGACATCGACTACACCTTC
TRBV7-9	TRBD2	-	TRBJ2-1	CASSLTSGRDYNEQFF	TGTGCCAGCAGCTTAACTAGCGGGAGAGATTACAATGAGCAGTTCTTC
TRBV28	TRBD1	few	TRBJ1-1	CASSTRTGGPEAFF	TGTGCCAGCAGTACCCGGACAGGGGGCCCTGAAGCTTTCTTT
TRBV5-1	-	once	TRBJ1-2	CASSFGGQANYGYTF	TGCGCCAGCAGCTTCGGGGGGCAGGCTAACTATGGCTACACCTTC
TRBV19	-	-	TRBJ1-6	CASSIAFDLGSPLHF	TGTGCCAGTAGTATAGCCTTCGATCTCGGTTCACCCCTCCACTTT
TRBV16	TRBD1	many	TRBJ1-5	CASSQSHDREPQHF	TGTGCCAGCAGCCAATCCCATGACAGGGAGCCCCAGCATTTT
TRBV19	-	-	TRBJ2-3	CASSMNRADTQYF	TGTGCCAGTAGTATGAACAGGGCAGATACGCAGTATTTT
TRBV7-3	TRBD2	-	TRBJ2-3	CASSPGGRGPTDTQYF	TGTGCCAGCAGCCCCGGGGGGAGGGGTCCCACAGATACGCAGTATTTT
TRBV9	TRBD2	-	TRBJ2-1	CASQSGGANNEQFF	TGTGCCAGCCAGAGCGGGGGGGCCAACAATGAGCAGTTCTTC
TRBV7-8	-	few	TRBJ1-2	CASSMGAGRGYGYTF	TGTGCCAGCAGCATGGGGGCAGGGCGAGGCTATGGCTACACCTTC
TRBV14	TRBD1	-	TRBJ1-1	CASRDRGRNTEAFF	TGTGCCAGCAGAGACAGGGGGCGGAACACTGAAGCTTTCTTT
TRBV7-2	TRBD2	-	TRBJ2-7	CASSYFGRTYEQYF	TGTGCCAGCAGCTATTTCGGGAGGACCTACGAGCAGTACTTC
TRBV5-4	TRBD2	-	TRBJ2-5	CASSLGGLAGNIGETQYF	TGTGCCAGCAGCTTGGGGGGACTAGCGGGAAACATAGGAGAGACCCAGTACTTC
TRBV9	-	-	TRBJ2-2	CASSVGTPDAGELFF	TGTGCCAGCAGCGTCGGGACACCTGACGCCGGGGAGCTGTTTTTT
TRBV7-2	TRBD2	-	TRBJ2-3	CASSVGRATDTQYF	TGTGCCAGCAGCGTGGGGAGGGCCACAGATACGCAGTATTTT
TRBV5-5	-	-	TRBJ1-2	CASSLWFSGDYGYTF	TGTGCCAGCAGCTTGTGGTTCTCGGGGGACTATGGCTACACCTTC
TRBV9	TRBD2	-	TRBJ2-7	CASSGLAGGSEQYF	TGTGCCAGCAGCGGACTAGCGGGAGGTAGCGAGCAGTACTTC
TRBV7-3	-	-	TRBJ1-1	CASSLRGDEAFF	TGTGCCAGCAGCTTAAGGGGGGATGAAGCTTTCTTT
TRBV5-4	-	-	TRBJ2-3	CASSLTASVSDTQYF	TGTGCCAGCAGCTTGACGGCTAGCGTGTCAGATACGCAGTATTTT
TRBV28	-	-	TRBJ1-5	CASTPGRGNRQPQHF	TGTGCCAGCACCCCAGGGAGGGGGAACCGGCAGCCCCAGCATTTT
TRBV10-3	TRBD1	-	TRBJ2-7	CAISTGQGESGVQYF	TGTGCCATCAGTACCGGACAGGGGGAATCCGGGGTGCAGTACTTC
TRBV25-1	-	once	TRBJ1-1	CASSGQGWTEAFF	TGTGCCAGCAGTGGCCAGGGATGGACTGAAGCTTTCTTT
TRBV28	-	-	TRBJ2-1	CASTGGGSIYNEQFF	TGTGCCAGCACCGGGGGCGGGAGTATATACAATGAGCAGTTCTTC
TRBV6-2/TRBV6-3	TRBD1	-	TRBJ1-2	CASTPLTGGGYGYTF	TGTGCCAGCACCCCTCTCACAGGGGGAGGCTATGGCTACACCTTC
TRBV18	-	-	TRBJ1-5	CASSPPAGSNQPQHF	TGTGCCAGCTCACCACCGGCAGGTAGCAATCAGCCCCAGCATTTT
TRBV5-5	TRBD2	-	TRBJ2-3	CASSLTLAGGTDTQYF	TGTGCCAGCAGCCTCACTCTAGCGGGGGGCACAGATACGCAGTATTTT
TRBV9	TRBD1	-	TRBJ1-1	CASSPSGTANTEAFF	TGTGCCAGCAGCCCTAGTGGGACAGCGAACACTGAAGCTTTCTTT
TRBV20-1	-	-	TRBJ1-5	CSASLGGVGLNQPQHF	TGCAGTGCTAGTTTGGGGGGGGTGGGATTGAATCAGCCCCAGCATTTT
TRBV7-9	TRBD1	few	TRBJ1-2	CASSLVNRGLGYTF	TGTGCCAGCAGCTTAGTAAACAGGGGGCTTGGCTACACCTTC
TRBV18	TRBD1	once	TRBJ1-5	CASSPPSGGDFQPQHF	TGTGCCAGCTCACCACCATCAGGGGGCGATTTTCAGCCCCAGCATTTT
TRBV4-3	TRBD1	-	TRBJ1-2	CASSQENRGGGYTF	TGCGCCAGCAGCCAAGAGAACAGGGGTGGAGGCTACACCTTC
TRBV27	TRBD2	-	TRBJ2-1	CASNLAGTRTNEQFF	TGTGCCAGCAACTTGGCCGGGACTAGAACCAATGAGCAGTTCTTC
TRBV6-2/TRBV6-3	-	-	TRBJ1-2	CASSSTSGRAPGGYTF	TGTGCCAGCAGTTCGACCTCGGGCAGGGCCCCTGGCGGCTACACCTTC
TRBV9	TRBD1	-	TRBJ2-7	CASSVALDRGYEQYF	TGTGCCAGCAGCGTAGCTCTAGACAGGGGCTACGAGCAGTACTTC
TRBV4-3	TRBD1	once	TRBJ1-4	CASSQETGVTNEKLFF	TGCGCCAGCAGCCAGGAAACAGGGGTAACTAATGAAAAACTGTTTTTT
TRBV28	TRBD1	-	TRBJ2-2	CASSFGQVRGWELFF	TGTGCCAGCAGTTTTGGACAGGTCCGGGGCTGGGAGCTGTTTTTT
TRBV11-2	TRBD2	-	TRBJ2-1	CASSLGLAGGNKRNEQFF	TGTGCCAGCAGCTTAGGACTAGCGGGGGGTAATAAGAGGAATGAGCAGTTCTTC
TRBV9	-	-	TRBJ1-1	CASSVTGVNTEAFF	TGTGCCAGCAGCGTAACGGGGGTTAACACTGAAGCTTTCTTT
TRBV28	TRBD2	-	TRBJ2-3	CASSLVRPGRADTQYF	TGTGCCAGCAGTTTAGTACGACCAGGGAGGGCAGATACGCAGTATTTT